A selection of T cell receptor beta chains follows, all from one sample in a study of OX40 agonist ivuxolimab in advanced cancers. This table comes from immunoSEQ multiplex PCR, and its TCRdb copy is limited to in-frame clones, with some not included. This sample carries tens of thousands of clones, approximately 88% of them seen once, and the ten largest clones take roughly 28%. The starting material was CD4+ or CD8+ T cells sorted from blood, obtained in a trial of the OX40 agonist ivuxolimab. Receptors originate from an adult with an advanced solid tumor such as melanoma, head and neck, liver or kidney cancer. CDR3s include the opening cysteine and the closing phenylalanine or tryptophan. The D gene is left open where the match is weak. Size is stated for part of the rows, as once, few or many counts, or as a class when the clone is expanded.

j_call | v_call | clone_size | d_call | cdr3_nt | cdr3_aa
TRBJ2-1 | TRBV7-6 | - | - | TGTGCCAGCAGCTTAGCGGGAGGTAGCGCGATCTCCTACAATGAGCAGTTCTTC | CASSLAGGSAISYNEQFF
TRBJ2-2 | TRBV28 | - | TRBD1 | TGTGCCAGCAGACCTGACAGGGCGAACACCGGGGAGCTGTTTTTT | CASRPDRANTGELFF
TRBJ2-5 | TRBV27 | - | - | TGTGCCAGCAGTTTTGGGGTGGGAGAGACCCAGTACTTC | CASSFGVGETQYF
TRBJ2-7 | TRBV2 | - | - | TGTGCCAGCAGTGGCCCCATAAAGTACTTC | CASSGPIKYF
TRBJ2-5 | TRBV9 | - | TRBD2 | TGTGCCAGCAGCGTAGCTCGACTAGCGGGAGAGAGAGAGACCCAGTACTTC | CASSVARLAGERETQYF
TRBJ2-7 | TRBV7-9 | - | - | TGTGCCAGCAGCGGGCGTTTGGGCCTCCGCTCCTACGAGCAGTACTTC | CASSGRLGLRSYEQYF
TRBJ2-7 | TRBV7-9 | - | TRBD2 | TGTGCCAGCGGGGCTGTCAGCGGGGGGTTTTACGAGCAGTACTTC | CASGAVSGGFYEQYF
TRBJ2-1 | TRBV4-1 | - | - | TGCGCCAGCAGCCAAGATGGAGGGCCAGGCAATGAGCAGTTCTTC | CASSQDGGPGNEQFF
TRBJ1-1 | TRBV6-5 | - | TRBD1 | TGTGCCACCGAGGGACAGGGGGTTACTGAAGCTTTCTTT | CATEGQGVTEAFF
TRBJ1-1 | TRBV20-1 | - | TRBD1 | TGCAGTGCTTCACAGGGGGTGGTATCTTTCTTT | CSASQGVVSFF
TRBJ2-7 | TRBV28 | - | TRBD1 | TGTGCCAGCAGTTTATGGGGGACAGGGCCGCCCTACGAGCAGTACTTC | CASSLWGTGPPYEQYF
TRBJ2-2 | TRBV10-2 | - | - | TGCGCCAGCAGTGAGTCGGCTAGCGGGGAGCTGTTTTTT | CASSESASGELFF
TRBJ2-7 | TRBV5-1 | few | - | TGCGCCAGCAGCTTGGCCAGCAGTCTCACCTACGAGCAGTACTTC | CASSLASSLTYEQYF
TRBJ2-7 | TRBV5-8 | - | - | TGTGCCAGCAGCTTGCTTAGGAGGCATCCCTACGAGCAGTACTTC | CASSLLRRHPYEQYF
TRBJ1-2 | TRBV4-3 | - | TRBD1 | TGCGCCAGCAGCCCGTCCCGGACAGGGCTGGATGGCTACACCTTC | CASSPSRTGLDGYTF
TRBJ2-2 | TRBV6-7 | - | TRBD1 | TGTGCCAGCAGTTACGAGGGACAGGGGGATCGGACCGGGGAGCTGTTTTTT | CASSYEGQGDRTGELFF
TRBJ2-1 | TRBV2 | - | - | TGTGCCAGCAGTGTAGGGCGGGGTTCCTACAATGAGCAGTTCTTC | CASSVGRGSYNEQFF
TRBJ2-2 | TRBV7-8 | - | - | TGTGCCAGCAGCTTAGTCCGGGGGAACACCGGGGAGCTGTTTTTT | CASSLVRGNTGELFF
TRBJ2-7 | TRBV12-5 | - | TRBD2 | TGTGCTAGTGGTTTGGACGGGGGGGAGCAGTACTTC | CASGLDGGEQYF
TRBJ2-1 | TRBV7-3 | - | - | TGTGCCAGCAGCTTCGGGGGAGAAGGTAATGAGCAGTTCTTC | CASSFGGEGNEQFF
TRBJ2-2 | TRBV6-6 | once | - | TGTGCCAGCAGTTACTCGAGCACCTCCAACACCGGGGAGCTGTTTTTT | CASSYSSTSNTGELFF